This TCR beta chain was sequenced during a study of radiotherapy plus CTLA-4 blockade in lung cancer. Trimming at V came to 6 bases and at J to 9 bases, leaving 11 bases not matched to a gene. CDR1 is MNHEY, CDR2 SVGAGI, per germline. The CDR3 has 15 amino acids. Some clones are missing from TCRdb's copy, which holds only in-frame ones; the method was immunoSEQ multiplex PCR. The profile shows roughly 110,000 clones, about 83% of them singletons. Focal radiation and CTLA-4 blockade (ipilimumab) were tested in chemo-refractory metastatic non-small-cell lung cancer patients. This sequence originates from a human donor with non-small cell lung cancer that progressed on radiotherapy plus ipilimumab. Some clones in this sample may be carry-over from other donors' samples. Sequencing was performed on peripheral blood, taken from a patient treated with radiotherapy plus ipilimumab. The chain joins TRBV6-5 to TRBJ1-6; 7 positions agree with TRBD1. The CDR3 sequence is CASSYSQGPGSPLHF. Here the CDR3 DNA reads TGTGCCAGCAGCTATTCACAGGGGCCTGGTTCACCCCTCCACTTT.